This TCR beta chain was profiled in a study of response to subunit inactivated influenza vaccine. Trimming left V 6 bases short and J 0 bases short, with 11 bases between. Germline V gene sequence: CDR1 MNHEY, CDR2 SVGEGT. There are 14 residues in the CDR3. MiXCR was run by TCRdb on the RT-PCR reads, yielding one entry per CDR3 protein. The sample lists 600,000 to 850,000 distinct CDR3 sequences, 12% to 15% occurring once. Study conclusions and caveats: Seasonal influenza vaccination, on each occasion, was suggested by the authors to recruit few new T cells.

About this clonotype: Its antigen is not identified.

This specimen consisted of PBMCs from blood, obtained roughly 2 weeks before vaccination. V usage is TRBV6-2 or TRBV6-3 and J usage is TRBJ1-2; D not resolved. This TCR came from a man aged 50 to 60 who received an inactivated influenza vaccine. The CDR3 sequence: CASRRTASNYGYTF. CDR3 nucleotide sequence: TGTGCCAGCAGGAGGACTGCCTCTAACTATGGCTACACCTTC.